This T cell receptor beta chain appears in the sequencing data of a study of blood T cell repertoires in COVID-19. Looking at the study overall: Acute and convalescent COVID-19 specimens originated in the United States, Italy and Spain.

The germline V gene encodes CDR1 SGHNT and CDR2 YYREEE (reference sequence). CDR3 length equals 16 residues. The V and J ends lost 5 bases and 5 bases, in that order; junction bases with no gene match: 7. Original data processing: Reference gene primers were amplified, and this amplification served to estimate nucleated cell counts. The protocol was immunoSEQ multiplex PCR, while the TCRdb copy is restricted to in-frame clones and leaves out a portion. The V and J calls and clone size are taken from that table; D and trimming were inferred from the DNA. The table lists 70,000 to 100,000 clones, roughly 82% of them singletons.

The sample comprised peripheral blood. The receptor comes from a man aged 50 to 59 with active or convalescent COVID-19. This chain links TRBV5-4 with TRBJ2-3, with 14 bases lining up with TRBD2. CDR3 residues: CASRPGLAGAGDTQYF. CDR3 bases: TGTGCCAGCAGACCGGGACTAGCGGGGGCGGGAGATACGCAGTATTTT.